This TCR beta chain derives from a study of control samples from healthy donors and cancer patients. The V end was cut by 2 bases, the J end by 6 bases, with 17 bases between. The CDR3 is made up of 14 amino acids. Germline lookup yields CDR1 SQVTM and CDR2 ANQGSEA. Here immunoSEQ multiplex PCR was the method, and the copy in TCRdb shows in-frame clones only, minus some. The sample has a few hundred thousand clones, about nine tenths seen once. This chain connects TRBV29-1 to TRBJ2-7; D is uncertain. The sequence derives from a man in his forties or fifties with head and neck cancer. The material sequenced was PBMCs. The CDR3 loop is CSVELAAVGGEQYF. As DNA, the CDR3 is TGCAGCGTTGAATTAGCAGCCGTTGGTGGCGAGCAGTACTTC.